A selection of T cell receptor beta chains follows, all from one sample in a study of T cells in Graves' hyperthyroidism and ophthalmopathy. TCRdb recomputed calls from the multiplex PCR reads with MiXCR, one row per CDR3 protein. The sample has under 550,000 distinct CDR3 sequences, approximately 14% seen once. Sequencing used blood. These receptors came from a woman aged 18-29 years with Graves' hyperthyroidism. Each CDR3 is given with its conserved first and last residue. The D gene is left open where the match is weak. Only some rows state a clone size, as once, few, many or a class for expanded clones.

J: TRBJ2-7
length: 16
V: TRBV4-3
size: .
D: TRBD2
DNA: TGCGCCAGCAGCCAAGAAGCTAGCGGAAATTTCTACGAGCAGTACTTC
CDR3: CASSQEASGNFYEQYF

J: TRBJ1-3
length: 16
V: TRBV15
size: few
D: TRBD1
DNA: TGTGCCACCAGCAGCGGGACAGGGCGAGCGGGAAACACCATATATTTT
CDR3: CATSSGTGRAGNTIYF

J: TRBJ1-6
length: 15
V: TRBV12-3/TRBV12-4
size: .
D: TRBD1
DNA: TGTGCCAGCAGTCTGGACAGGGGTTATGGCTCACCCCTCCACTTT
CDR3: CASSLDRGYGSPLHF

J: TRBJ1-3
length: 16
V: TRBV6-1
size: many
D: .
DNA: TGTGCCAGCAGTGAAGTGGGGCCCGTCTCTGGAAACACCATATATTTT
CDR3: CASSEVGPVSGNTIYF

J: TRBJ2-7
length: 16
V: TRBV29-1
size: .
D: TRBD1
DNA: TGCAGCGCAGAAAAGAATACCGGGACAGGGGGCCACGAGCAGTACTTC
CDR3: CSAEKNTGTGGHEQYF

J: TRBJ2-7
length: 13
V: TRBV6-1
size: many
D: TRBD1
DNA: TGTGCCAGCAGCCTAACAGGGGTGAGCGAGCAGTACTTC
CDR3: CASSLTGVSEQYF

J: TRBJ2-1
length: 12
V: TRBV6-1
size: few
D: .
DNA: TGTGCCAGCAGTGAAGCATCGGGACCCCAGTTCTTC
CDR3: CASSEASGPQFF

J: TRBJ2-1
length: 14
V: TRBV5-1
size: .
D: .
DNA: TGCGCCAGCAGCTTGGCCCAGGTGGGCAATGAGCAGTTCTTC
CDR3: CASSLAQVGNEQFF

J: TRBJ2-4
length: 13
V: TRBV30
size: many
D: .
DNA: TGTGCCTCTGAGGCTTTAGCCAAAAACATTCAGTACTTC
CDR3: CASEALAKNIQYF

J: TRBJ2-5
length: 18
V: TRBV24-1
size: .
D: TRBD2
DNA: TGTGCCACCAGTGATTTGCAGGCGGGAGGGCCCGGCCAAGAGACCCAGTACTTC
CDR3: CATSDLQAGGPGQETQYF

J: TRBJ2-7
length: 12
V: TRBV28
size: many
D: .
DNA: TGTGCCAGCAAGGAGACCTTCTACGAGCAGTACTTC
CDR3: CASKETFYEQYF

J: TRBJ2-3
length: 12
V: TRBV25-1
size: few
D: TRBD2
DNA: TGTGCCAGCGGCGGGAGGTCGGGTACGCAGTATTTT
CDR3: CASGGRSGTQYF

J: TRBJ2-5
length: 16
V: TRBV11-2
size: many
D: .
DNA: TGTGCCAGCAGCCTTCGGTCACGAGTTTTCCAAGAGACCCAGTACTTC
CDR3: CASSLRSRVFQETQYF

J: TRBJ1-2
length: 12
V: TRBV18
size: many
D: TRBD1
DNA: TGTGCCAGCTCACGGGACAGGGATGGCTACACCTTC
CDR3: CASSRDRDGYTF

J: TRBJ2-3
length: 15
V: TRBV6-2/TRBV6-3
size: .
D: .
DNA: TGTGCCAGCAGCTCCCAGGGTAGAGGCACAGATACGCAGTATTTT
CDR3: CASSSQGRGTDTQYF

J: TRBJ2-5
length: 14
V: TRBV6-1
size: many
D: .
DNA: TGTGCCAGCAGTCTAGCGCTTCCTCAAGAGACCCAGTACTTC
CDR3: CASSLALPQETQYF

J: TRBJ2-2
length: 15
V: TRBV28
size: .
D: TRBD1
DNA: TGTGCCAGCAGTTTTCTGGGACAGGGGGCCGGGGAGCTGTTTTTT
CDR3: CASSFLGQGAGELFF

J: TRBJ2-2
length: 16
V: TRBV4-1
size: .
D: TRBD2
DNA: TGCGCCAGCAGCCAAGTCCCCGGGAGGTACACCGGGGAGCTGTTTTTT
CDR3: CASSQVPGRYTGELFF

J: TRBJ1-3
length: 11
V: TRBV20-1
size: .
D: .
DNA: TGCAGTGCTGACCAAGGAAACACCATATATTTT
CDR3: CSADQGNTIYF

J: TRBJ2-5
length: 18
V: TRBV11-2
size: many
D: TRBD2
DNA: TGTGCCAGCAGCCGCCGGACTAGCGGGAGAACCTTCCAAGAGACCCAGTACTTC
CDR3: CASSRRTSGRTFQETQYF

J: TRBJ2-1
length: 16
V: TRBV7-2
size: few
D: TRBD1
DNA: TGTGCCAGCAGCTTAGTGGCGACAGGGTTGTGCAATGAGCAGTTCTTC
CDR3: CASSLVATGLCNEQFF

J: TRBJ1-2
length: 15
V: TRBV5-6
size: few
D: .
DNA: TGTGCCAGCAGCTTGCTACAGGGTCTTGTCTATGGCTACACCTTC
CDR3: CASSLLQGLVYGYTF

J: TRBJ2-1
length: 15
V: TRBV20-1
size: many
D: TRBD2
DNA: TGCAGTGCTAGAGCTCTAGCGGGAGGGTACAATGAGCAGTTCTTC
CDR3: CSARALAGGYNEQFF

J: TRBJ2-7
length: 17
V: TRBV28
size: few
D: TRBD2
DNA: TGTGCCAGCAGTTCCAGACTAGCGGGAGGGTCTTTCTACGAGCAGTACTTC
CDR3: CASSSRLAGGSFYEQYF

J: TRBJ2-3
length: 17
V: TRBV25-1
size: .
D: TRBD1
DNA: TGTGCCAGCAGTGCGAACTTCGGGACAGGGAACACAGATACGCAGTATTTT
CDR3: CASSANFGTGNTDTQYF

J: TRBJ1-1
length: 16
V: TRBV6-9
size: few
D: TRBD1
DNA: TGTGCCAGCACCCGGGACAGGGGAACAAGGAACACTGAAGCTTTCTTT
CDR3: CASTRDRGTRNTEAFF

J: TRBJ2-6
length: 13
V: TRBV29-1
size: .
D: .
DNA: TGCAGCGTTGAGGAGACAGGGGCCAACGTCCTGACTTTC
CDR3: CSVEETGANVLTF

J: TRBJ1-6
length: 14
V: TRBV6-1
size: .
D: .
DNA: TGTGCCAGCAGTACGAACGGGGAAAATTCACCCCTCCACTTT
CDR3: CASSTNGENSPLHF

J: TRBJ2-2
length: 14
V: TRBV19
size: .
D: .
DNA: TGTGCCAGTAGTATGACGGAACACACCGGGGAGCTGTTTTTT
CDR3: CASSMTEHTGELFF

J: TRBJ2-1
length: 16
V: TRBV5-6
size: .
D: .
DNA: TGTGCCAGCACCTTTCAAGGAGAAGGGCCACACAATGAGCAGTTCTTC
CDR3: CASTFQGEGPHNEQFF